Each of the 32 T cell receptor beta chains below was sequenced from the same sample in a study of Ad26.COV2.S vaccination and SARS-CoV-2 variants. Some clones are missing from TCRdb's copy, which holds only in-frame ones; the method was immunoSEQ multiplex PCR. The data hold some 480,000 clones, with 87% observed a single time. Described treatment: some 20 received Ad26.COV2.S at low or high dose, single or two shots; several received placebo; per-sample allocation not given. Day 63 after the first vaccine or placebo injection was the time point for sampling. Material: peripheral blood, obtained in a trial of Ad26.COV2.S vaccine versus placebo. The receptors derive from a person between 18 and 65 years old who received the Ad26.COV2.S COVID-19 vaccine or a placebo.

V and J are TRBV19 and TRBJ1-1, with TRBD1 as a possible D gene (5 bases). V was shortened by 3 bases and J by 1 base, with 12 bases between the two germline ends. CDR1 LNHDA and CDR2 SQIVND come from the germline V gene (reference sequence). The CDR3 is 15 amino acids. Written as DNA, the CDR3 is TGTGCCAGTAGTATCCGACAGCTATCGAACACTGAAGCTTTCTTT. It translates to CASSIRQLSNTEAFF.

This rearrangement joins TRBV6-2 or TRBV6-3 to TRBJ1-5; TRBD1 aligns across 10 bases. This CDR3 comprises 16 residues. The germline gives CDR1 MNHEY, CDR2 SVGEGT. Trimming removed 6 bases from V and 5 bases from J; junction bases left unmatched: 10. In nucleotides, the CDR3 is TGTGCCAGCAGCCCGAGGGGACAGGGGACGTATCAGCCCCAGCATTTT. Residues: CASSPRGQGTYQPQHF.

V usage is TRBV15 and J usage is TRBJ2-1, with 7 bases matching TRBD1. V trimming: 4 bases; J trimming: 7 bases; junction bases outside the gene matches: 10. This CDR3 is 15 amino acids long. Germline V gene data show CDR1 as LNHNV and CDR2 as YYDKDF (reference sequence). The CDR3 loop is CATSTDRVVGNEQFF. The CDR3 nucleotides are TGTGCCACCAGCACCGACAGGGTTGTCGGTAATGAGCAGTTCTTC.

This clone occurred once. The V and J genes are TRBV28 and TRBJ2-1, with D unclear. V lost 3 bases and J lost 10, with 7 bases in between. The CDR3 has 11 amino acids. Germline V gene sequence: CDR1 MDHEN, CDR2 SYDVKM. The CDR3 protein is CASSFLWEQFF. The DNA for the CDR3 is TGTGCCAGCAGTTTTCTCTGGGAGCAGTTCTTC.

The chain employs TRBV14 and TRBJ2-7; D possibly corresponds to TRBD1 (5 bases). This CDR3 is built from 16 residues. V gave up 4 bases and J gave up 2 bases, with 18 bases separating them. In germline, CDR1 is SGHDN, CDR2 FVKESK. For the CDR3, the DNA is TGTGCCAGCAGCCGTCTCAGGGCTTCCATTCCCTACGAGCAGTACTTC. It encodes CASSRLRASIPYEQYF.

This clone was seen ten or more times. The chain uses TRBV6-5 and TRBJ2-7; D is perhaps TRBD2 (5 bases). The CDR3 is made up of 13 amino acids. Germline CDR1 is MNHEY and CDR2 is SVGAGI. Trimming took off 7 bases at V and 2 bases at J, with 12 bases between the two ends. For the CDR3, the DNA is TGTGCCAGCACGGCGGGCAACGCCTACGAGCAGTACTTC. Protein sequence: CASTAGNAYEQYF.

The chain uses TRBV5-8 and TRBJ2-7; D remains ambiguous. The V end was cut by 7 bases, the J end by 4 bases, with 18 bases between. The CDR3 is 14 residues long. Germline CDR1 is SGHTS and CDR2 is YDEGEE. The CDR3 DNA is TGTGCCAGCCGAACAAGACGTGGGGAATACGAGCAGTACTTC. It specifies CASRTRRGEYEQYF.

The genes are TRBV2 and TRBJ2-1; 8 positions agree with TRBD2. CDR3 size: 16 residues. V shed 6 bases, J shed 1 base, and the junction held 8 bases outside the gene matches. The V gene's germline CDR1 is SNHLY and CDR2 FYNNEI. The CDR3: CASRGSGIGSYNEQFF. The CDR3, as DNA: TGTGCCAGCAGGGGTAGCGGGATAGGGTCCTACAATGAGCAGTTCTTC.

This chain joins TRBV29-1 and TRBJ2-5, with D uncertain. Trimming left V 4 bases short and J 2 bases short, with 11 bases between. The CDR3 runs 13 residues. The germline V gene has CDR1 SQVTM and CDR2 ANQGSEA. This CDR3 reads CSVGSSRQETQYF. The CDR3 DNA reads TGCAGCGTTGGGAGTAGCCGGCAAGAGACCCAGTACTTC.

This clone was observed a few times. The chain is built from TRBV3-1 (or the pseudogene TRBV3-2) and TRBJ1-3; no firm D call. Germline CDR1 is LGHDT and CDR2 is YNNKEL (reference sequence). This CDR3 is built from 16 residues. V was shortened by 1 base and J by 0 bases, with 10 bases between the two germline ends. The CDR3, as DNA: TGTGCCAGCAGCCAAGGACAATTGCTCTCTGGAAACACCATATATTTT. Translated, it gives CASSQGQLLSGNTIYF.

The chain is built from TRBV29-1 and TRBJ2-1; no reliable D call. V dropped 2 bases and J dropped 1 base, with 9 bases sitting between them. The V gene's germline CDR1 is SQVTM and CDR2 ANQGSEA. CDR3 length: 14 amino acids. The CDR3 coding sequence is TGCAGCGTTGAACCTTATCTATCCTACAATGAGCAGTTCTTC. It codes for CSVEPYLSYNEQFF.

About this clone itself: This same CDR3 is encoded by further DNA sequences in the sample. V usage is TRBV28 and J usage is TRBJ2-7, with 9 bases that match TRBD2. Trimming took 7 bases from V and 2 from J; bases not matched to a gene: 3. Germline CDR1 MDHEN, CDR2 SYDVKM. The CDR3 covers 13 residues. DNA for the CDR3: TGTGCCAGCATGACTAGCGGAACCTACGAGCAGTACTTC. It is translated as CASMTSGTYEQYF. Full variable domain (remainder filled in from reference TRBV28 and TRBJ2-7): DVKVTQSSRYLVKRTGEKVFLECVQDMDHENMFWYRQDPGLGLRLIYFSYDVKMKEKGDIPEGYSVSREKKERFSLILESASTNQTSMYLCASMTSGTYEQYFGPGTRLTVT.

In its sample, this clone was seen once. The chain employs TRBV19 and TRBJ2-1; no reliable D call. In germline, CDR1 is LNHDA, CDR2 SQIVND (reference sequence). Trimming pared 0 bases from V and 5 bases from J, leaving 8 bases between. This CDR3 contains 14 residues. CDR3 amino acids: CASSIDPADNEQFF. CDR3 DNA: TGTGCCAGTAGTATAGATCCGGCGGACAATGAGCAGTTCTTC.

The V gene is TRBV28, the J gene TRBJ2-7; the match to TRBD1 covers 11 bases. There are 14 residues in the CDR3. The germline gives CDR1 MDHEN, CDR2 SYDVKM. V dropped 2 bases and J dropped 9; count of bases not matched to a gene: 6. The CDR3 bases are TGTGCCAGCAGTTTAGGACAGGGGGCTAATGCGCAGTACTTC. It codes for CASSLGQGANAQYF.

The rearrangement links TRBV7-3 to TRBJ2-1, with 8 bases identical to TRBD2. J gave up 7 bases and V 5 bases, and 7 bases lay outside the gene matches. The CDR3 has 14 amino acids. From germline, CDR1 is SGHTA and CDR2 FQGTGA. CDR3 loop: CASSSRAGANEQFF. In nucleotides, the CDR3 is TGTGCCAGCAGCAGTAGAGCGGGGGCTAATGAGCAGTTCTTC.

Only one count was recorded for this clone. This sequence joins TRBV20-1 and TRBJ1-2; D uncertain. CDR1 is DFQATT, CDR2 SNEGSKA, per germline (reference sequence). Trimming removed 3 bases at V and 8 bases at J, with 16 bases between. The CDR3 covers 13 residues. CDR3: CSASVIVGSGYTF. As DNA, the CDR3 is TGCAGTGCTAGTGTAATTGTCGGTAGCGGCTACACCTTC.

The J gene is TRBJ2-1, the V gene TRBV6-5; the D is unclear. V lost 6 bases, J lost 1 base, and 10 bases lay in between. Germline V gene lookup returns CDR1 MNHEY and CDR2 SVGAGI. The CDR3 consists of 14 residues. CDR3 region: CASRSRVSYNEQFF. The CDR3 bases are TGTGCCAGCAGGAGCCGGGTGTCCTACAATGAGCAGTTCTTC.

This clone showed up just a few times. This sequence joins TRBV5-4 and TRBJ2-7, with 8 nucleotides matching TRBD2. The CDR3 has 15 residues. V lost 4 bases and J lost 5; bases outside the gene matches: 11. Per germline, CDR1 SGHNT and CDR2 YYREEE (reference sequence). CDR3 nucleotides: TGTGCCAGCAGCCAGGGACTAGTTCCCAGTGACGAGCAGTACTTC. Protein: CASSQGLVPSDEQYF.

This rearrangement joins TRBV6-5 to TRBJ1-5, with D possibly matching TRBD1 (5 bases). The V gene's germline CDR1 is MNHEY and CDR2 SVGAGI. This CDR3 is 15 amino acids long. V was clipped by 2 bases and J by 4 bases, with 12 bases between them. The CDR3 sequence: CASSYGAGSNQPQHF. The DNA of the CDR3 is TGTGCCAGCAGTTACGGGGCAGGGTCGAATCAGCCCCAGCATTTT.

A word on this clone: This specimen includes other DNA sequences encoding the same CDR3. The chain carries TRBV28 and TRBJ1-5; D is unresolved. V lost 1 base and J 2 bases, leaving 9 bases between the germline ends. CDR1 and CDR2 from the germline V gene are MDHEN and SYDVKM. The CDR3 runs 15 residues. CDR3 DNA: TGTGCCAGCAGTTTATCATTGGCCGGCAATCAGCCCCAGCATTTT. Its translation is CASSLSLAGNQPQHF.

This chain uses TRBV29-1 with TRBJ1-1; no clear D. Trimming shortened V by 7 bases and J by 4 bases, and 13 bases separated the two germline ends. The length of the CDR3 is 12 residues. The germline V gene encodes CDR1 SQVTM and CDR2 ANQGSEA. CDR3 bases: TGCAGCGGTTCAGACGGGGTCACTGAAGCTTTCTTT. This encodes CSGSDGVTEAFF.

The chain couples TRBV19 to TRBJ1-5; D not certain. The length of the CDR3 is 15 residues. Trimming cost V 7 bases and J 5 bases, with 18 bases left between them. Germline V gene sequence: CDR1 LNHDA, CDR2 SQIVND (reference sequence). Written as DNA, the CDR3 is TGTGCCAGTAAGTCGGACGCCGGCGGGGATCAGCCCCAGCATTTT. Translated, it gives CASKSDAGGDQPQHF.

This chain uses TRBV5-1 with TRBJ2-5; 8 nucleotides match TRBD2. Per germline, CDR1 SGHRS and CDR2 YFSETQ. The J segment lost 5 bases and the V segment lost 4 bases, leaving 10 bases of the junction unmatched. The CDR3 contains 15 residues. The CDR3 DNA reads as TGCGCCAGCAGCACGAGCGGGAGTGATACGGAGACCCAGTACTTC. This sequence encodes CASSTSGSDTETQYF.

The sample holds a few counts of this clone. V gene TRBV2 combines with J gene TRBJ1-4, with D possibly matching TRBD1 (5 bases). Trimming removed 6 bases from V and 10 bases from J, with 27 bases in between. The length of the CDR3 is 17 residues. Germline lookup yields CDR1 SNHLY and CDR2 FYNNEI. CDR3 nucleotide sequence: TGTGCCAGCAGCTACAACACCGACCCGGGGCCCGGAGGAAAACTGTTTTTT. This translates into CASSYNTDPGPGGKLFF.

The chain links TRBV19 to TRBJ1-5, with 7 nucleotides matching TRBD1. V trimming: 4 bases; J trimming: 1 base; junction bases outside the gene matches: 7. The CDR3 has 16 residues. Germline V CDR1 and CDR2: LNHDA, SQIVND (reference sequence). CDR3 sequence reads: CASSTYLGQSNQPQHF. In nucleotides, the CDR3 is TGTGCCAGTAGTACCTACCTGGGACAGAGCAATCAGCCCCAGCATTTT.

The rearrangement joins TRBV11-2 to TRBJ2-3; TRBD1 or TRBD2 may be the D gene (5 bases each). Germline V CDR1 and CDR2: SGHAT, FQNNGV. V lost 3 bases, J lost 4 bases, and 14 bases lay in between. The CDR3 is 15 amino acids. The CDR3, as DNA: TGTGCCAGCAGCTTGAACGCAGGGCGGGCAGATACGCAGTATTTT. As protein: CASSLNAGRADTQYF.

The rearrangement joins TRBV6-5 to TRBJ1-2; 8 bases align to TRBD1. The CDR3 is 13 residues long. The germline V gene encodes CDR1 MNHEY and CDR2 SVGAGI. J was trimmed by 7 bases and V by 6 bases; bases with no gene match: 7. The DNA for the CDR3 is TGTGCCAGCAGGAATCAGGGGGCGGCTGGCTACACCTTC. It translates to CASRNQGAAGYTF.

The count of this clone is one. The chain links TRBV5-1 to TRBJ2-5; no firm D call. V was cut by 0 bases and J by 5 bases, with 11 bases left in between. The germline V gene has CDR1 SGHRS and CDR2 YFSETQ. The CDR3 has 14 residues. CDR3 in amino acids: CASSLARARETQYF. CDR3 bases: TGCGCCAGCAGCTTGGCAAGGGCTCGGGAGACCCAGTACTTC.

In its sample, this clone was seen once. The J gene is TRBJ2-4, the V gene TRBV24-1; 14 bases are shared with TRBD2. Per the germline V gene, CDR1 is KGHDR and CDR2 is SFDVKD. The CDR3 totals 15 residues. V shed 10 bases and J 0 bases; nucleotides not matched to a gene: 1. CDR3 loop: CATGLAGEAKNIQYF. The CDR3 DNA follows: TGTGCCACGGGACTAGCGGGAGAAGCCAAAAACATTCAGTACTTC.

The V and J genes are TRBV5-1 and TRBJ2-3; D not resolved. There are 12 residues in the CDR3. In germline, CDR1 is SGHRS, CDR2 YFSETQ. The V and J ends lost 5 bases and 0 bases respectively, with 4 bases between them. CDR3 protein: CASRASTDTQYF. The CDR3 DNA follows: TGCGCCAGCAGGGCTAGCACAGATACGCAGTATTTT.

This clone was detected once. V and J are TRBV11-2 and TRBJ2-1, with a tentative D call TRBD1 (6 bases). The CDR3 has 13 residues. V was trimmed by 8 bases and J by 9 bases, leaving 17 bases between them. The germline gives CDR1 SGHAT, CDR2 FQNNGV. CDR3 DNA: TGTGCCAGCTCAGGGGCATTAAGAGGTGAGCAGTTCTTC. It specifies CASSGALRGEQFF.

The chain combines TRBV5-1 with TRBJ1-1, with D possibly being TRBD1 (5 bases). Germline V gene lookup returns CDR1 SGHRS and CDR2 YFSETQ. Trimming pared 4 bases from V and 1 base from J, leaving 17 bases between. CDR3 size: 16 residues. CDR3 in amino acids: CASSGGLTVGNTEAFF. Written as DNA, the CDR3 is TGCGCCAGCAGCGGGGGATTGACGGTCGGGAACACTGAAGCTTTCTTT.